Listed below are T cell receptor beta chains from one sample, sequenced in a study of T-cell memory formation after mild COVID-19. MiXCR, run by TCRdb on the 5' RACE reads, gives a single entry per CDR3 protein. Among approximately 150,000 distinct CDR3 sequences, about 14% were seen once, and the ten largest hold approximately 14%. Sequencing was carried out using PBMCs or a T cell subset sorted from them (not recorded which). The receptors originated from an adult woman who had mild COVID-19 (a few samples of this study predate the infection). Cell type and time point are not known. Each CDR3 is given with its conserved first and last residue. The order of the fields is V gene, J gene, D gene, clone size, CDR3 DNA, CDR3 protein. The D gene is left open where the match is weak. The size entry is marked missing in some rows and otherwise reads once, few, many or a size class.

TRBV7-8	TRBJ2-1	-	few	TGTGCCAGCAGGACGGGAATGGGAAATGAGCAGTTCTTC	CASRTGMGNEQFF
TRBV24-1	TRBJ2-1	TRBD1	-	TGTGCCACCAGTGACCCCCCCGGGACAGGGTCATACAATGAGCAGTTCTTC	CATSDPPGTGSYNEQFF
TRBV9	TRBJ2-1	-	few	TGTGCCAGCAGCGTAAAGGGGGACGGAAACAATGAGCAGTTCTTC	CASSVKGDGNNEQFF
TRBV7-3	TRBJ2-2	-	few	TGTGCCAGCAGCCGCGAGGGGGGGAACACCGGGGAGCTGTTTTTT	CASSREGGNTGELFF
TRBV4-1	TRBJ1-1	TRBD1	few	TGCGCCAGCAGCCAACCGAGGGGGCGCGGCACTGAAGCTTTCTTT	CASSQPRGRGTEAFF
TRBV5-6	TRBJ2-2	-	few	TGTGCCAGCAGCTTGGCTGGGTTCACCGGGGAGCTGTTTTTT	CASSLAGFTGELFF
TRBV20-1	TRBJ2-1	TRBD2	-	TGCAGTGCTAGGTCTAGCGGGAGGGCCTTAGATGAGCAGTTCTTC	CSARSSGRALDEQFF
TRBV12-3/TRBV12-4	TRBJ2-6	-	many	TGTGCCAGTGGCGATCTTAGCTCTGGGGCCAACGTCCTGACTTTC	CASGDLSSGANVLTF
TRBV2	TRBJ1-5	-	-	TGTGCCAGCAGTGAGGCAGGGCGACATCAGCCCCAGCATTTT	CASSEAGRHQPQHF
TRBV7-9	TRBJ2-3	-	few	TGTGCCAGCAGACCACTAGCTGAGACGCAGTATTTT	CASRPLAETQYF
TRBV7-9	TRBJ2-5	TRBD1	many	TGTGCCAGCAGTTCGACAGGGGGTGAGACCCAGTACTTC	CASSSTGGETQYF
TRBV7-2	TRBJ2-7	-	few	TGTGCCAGCAGCTTCAGCCGGGGCTTCGAGCAGTACTTC	CASSFSRGFEQYF
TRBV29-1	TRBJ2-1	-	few	TGCAGCGTTGAACCCGGCAAACGCAATGAGCAGTTCTTC	CSVEPGKRNEQFF
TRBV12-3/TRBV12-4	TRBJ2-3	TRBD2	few	TGTGCCGTCGGACTAGCGGGAGCAGATACGCAGTATTTT	CAVGLAGADTQYF
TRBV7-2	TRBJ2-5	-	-	TGTGCCAGCAGCCCCCTAGGCCTAGCCGCTCCCCAGTACTTC	CASSPLGLAAPQYF
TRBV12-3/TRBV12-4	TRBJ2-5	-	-	TGTGCCAGCAGGGGGACCACCCAAGAGACCCAGTACTTC	CASRGTTQETQYF
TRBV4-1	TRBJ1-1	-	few	TGCGCCAGCAGACAGATGAACACTGAAGCTTTCTTT	CASRQMNTEAFF
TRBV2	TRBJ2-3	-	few	TGTGCCAGCACTCAGCCAGATACGCAGTATTTT	CASTQPDTQYF
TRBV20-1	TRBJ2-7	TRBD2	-	TGCAGTGCTAGAGATGTAAGCGGGAGATTCTACGAGCAGTACTTC	CSARDVSGRFYEQYF
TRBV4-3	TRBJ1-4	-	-	TGCGCCAGCAGCCAAGATGCAGTAGAAGGGGAGGGAACTAATGAAAAACTGTTTTTT	CASSQDAVEGEGTNEKLFF
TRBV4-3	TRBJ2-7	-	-	TGCGCCAGCAGCCAAGATCGGATTACGGGGCAGGGGATCTCCGAGCAGTACTTC	CASSQDRITGQGISEQYF
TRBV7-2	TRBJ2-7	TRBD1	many	TGTGCCAGCAGCCCGCCGGGACAGATATACGAGCAGTACTTC	CASSPPGQIYEQYF
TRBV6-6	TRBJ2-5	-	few	TGTGCCAGCAGTTACTCCGGCGGGAAGGCAGAGACCCAGTACTTC	CASSYSGGKAETQYF
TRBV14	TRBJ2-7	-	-	TGTGCCAGCAGCCAAGTGGGCGACTCATACGAGCAGTACTTC	CASSQVGDSYEQYF
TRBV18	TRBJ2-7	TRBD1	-	TGTGCCAGCTCACCCCTCAACATAAGACAGGGAACGGAGAACGAGCAGTACTTC	CASSPLNIRQGTENEQYF
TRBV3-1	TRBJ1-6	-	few	TGTGCCAGCAGCCAAGACAACGGGAGAAGGCCCCTCCACTTT	CASSQDNGRRPLHF
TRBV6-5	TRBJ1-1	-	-	TGTGCCAGCAGTTACTCGTACATCCAGCCCTTGAACACTGAAGCTTTCTTT	CASSYSYIQPLNTEAFF
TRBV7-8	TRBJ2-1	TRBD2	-	TGTGCCAGCAGCTTGGGGACCGGGACTAGCGGGAGTATCGGCAAGTCAGGATTCTTC	CASSLGTGTSGSIGKSGFF
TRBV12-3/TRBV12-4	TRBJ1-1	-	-	TGTGCCAGCAGTTTAGGAGACCCGGGATTGGGCACTGAAGCTTTCTTT	CASSLGDPGLGTEAFF
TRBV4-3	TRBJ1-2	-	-	TGCGCCAGCAGCCCCGGGACCGCTACCATTTATGGCTACACCTTC	CASSPGTATIYGYTF
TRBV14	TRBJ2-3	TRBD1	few	TGTGCCAGCAGCGGACAGGGCCTCACGCAGTATTTT	CASSGQGLTQYF
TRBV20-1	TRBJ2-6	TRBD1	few	TGCAGTGCTGGGGGACAGGGTTCTGGGGCCAACGTCCTGACTTTC	CSAGGQGSGANVLTF
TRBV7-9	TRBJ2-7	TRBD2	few	TGTGCCAGCAGCCCCATAGCGGGAGAATCCCACGAGCAGTACTTC	CASSPIAGESHEQYF
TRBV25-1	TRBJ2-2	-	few	TGTGCCAGCAGTGACCTCGAGGATTCGAACACCGGGGAGCTGTTTTTT	CASSDLEDSNTGELFF
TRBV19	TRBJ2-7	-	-	TGTGCCAGTAGTATAGGTCTAGCAGCCTCCTACGAGCAGTACTTC	CASSIGLAASYEQYF
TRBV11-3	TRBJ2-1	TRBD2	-	TGTGCCAGCAGCTTACTAGCGGGACGGGATGAGCAGTTCTTC	CASSLLAGRDEQFF
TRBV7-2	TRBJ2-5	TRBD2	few	TGTGCCAGCAGCTCCCCTAGCGGGAGGGAGACCCAGTACTTC	CASSSPSGRETQYF
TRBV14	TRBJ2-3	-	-	TGTGCCAGCAGCCAAGCCGGATTCACAGATACGCAGTATTTT	CASSQAGFTDTQYF
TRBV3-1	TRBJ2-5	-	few	TGTGCCAGCACCTCCGGCTGGCCGAAACAAGAGACCCAGTACTTC	CASTSGWPKQETQYF
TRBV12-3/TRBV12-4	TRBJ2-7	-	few	TGTGCCAGCAGTTTAGTCCGGCCCCCCTACGAGCAGTACTTC	CASSLVRPPYEQYF
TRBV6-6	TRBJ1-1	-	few	TGTGCCAGTCTACTCCGGGACACTGAAGCTTTCTTT	CASLLRDTEAFF
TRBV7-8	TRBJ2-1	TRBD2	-	TGTGCCAGCAGCTTGAGCCCTAGCGGGAGGGCCGTGAATGAGCAGTTCTTC	CASSLSPSGRAVNEQFF
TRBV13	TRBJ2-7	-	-	TGTGCCAGCAGACTAGGTAGTCAGCTCTACGAGCAGTACTTC	CASRLGSQLYEQYF
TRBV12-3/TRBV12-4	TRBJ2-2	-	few	TGTGCCAGCAGTTTACTTACATCCGGGGAGCTGTTTTTT	CASSLLTSGELFF
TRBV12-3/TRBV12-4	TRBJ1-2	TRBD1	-	TGTGCCAGCAGTTTCGGGCAGGGGGCAGGTGGCTACACCTTC	CASSFGQGAGGYTF
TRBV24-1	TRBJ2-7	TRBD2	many	TGTGCCACCAGTGATGGGCTAGCGGGAGGATACGAGCAGTACTTC	CATSDGLAGGYEQYF
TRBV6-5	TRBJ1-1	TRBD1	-	TGTGCCAGCAGTCACGGGACAGACGCTGAAGCTTTCTTT	CASSHGTDAEAFF
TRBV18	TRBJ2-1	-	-	TGTGCCAGCTCACCGGGGGCAGTCTCCTACAATGAGCAGTTCTTC	CASSPGAVSYNEQFF
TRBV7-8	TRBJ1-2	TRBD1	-	TGTGCCAGCAGCTCGGACAGGGGCGCGGGTGGCTACACCTTC	CASSSDRGAGGYTF
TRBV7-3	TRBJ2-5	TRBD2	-	TGTGCCAGCAGCTTACGCGGACAGCGGGGGGAGACCCAGTACTTC	CASSLRGQRGETQYF
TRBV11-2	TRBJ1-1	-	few	TGTGCCAGCAGCCCCCAAGGAAACACTGAAGCTTTCTTT	CASSPQGNTEAFF
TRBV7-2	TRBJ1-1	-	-	TGTGCCAGCAGCGCCGAAAGAGTGAACACTGAAGCTTTCTTT	CASSAERVNTEAFF
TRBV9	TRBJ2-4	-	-	TGTGCCAGCAGCCTCACGGGACACTCCGCTTTGGGGAACATTCAGTACTTC	CASSLTGHSALGNIQYF
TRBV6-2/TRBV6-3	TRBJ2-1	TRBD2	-	TGTGCCAGCGAGCGGGGGGCGTTCAATGAGCAGTTCTTC	CASERGAFNEQFF
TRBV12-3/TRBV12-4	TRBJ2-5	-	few	TGTGCCAGCAGTGCAGGGGCGGTCCAAGAGACCCAGTACTTC	CASSAGAVQETQYF
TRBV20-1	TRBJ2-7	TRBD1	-	TGCAGTGCTAGGCCTTCCCGACAGGGGGCCTACGAGCAGTACTTC	CSARPSRQGAYEQYF
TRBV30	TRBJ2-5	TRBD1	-	TGTGCCTGGAGGGGGGACAGCCTGGAGACCCAGTACTTC	CAWRGDSLETQYF
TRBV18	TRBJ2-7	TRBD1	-	TGTGCCAGCCGCCGGGACAGCACATCCTACGAGCAGTACTTC	CASRRDSTSYEQYF
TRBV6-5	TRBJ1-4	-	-	TGTGCCAGCAGTTACGAGCACCGTAATGAAAAACTGTTTTTT	CASSYEHRNEKLFF